This T cell receptor (beta chain) was identified in a study of cytomegalovirus exposure and HLA in healthy donors. At the level of the study: Approximately 85 million unique TCRs from HLA-typed donors were held in an early release of data.

Trimming cost V 4 bases and J 6 bases, with 13 bases left between them. This CDR3 spans 13 amino acids. Per germline, CDR1 GTSNPN and CDR2 SVGIG (reference sequence). The primer mix had 60 Vbeta and 13 Jbeta primers. Produced via immunoSEQ multiplex PCR; TCRdb's table is partial and in-frame only. The sample shows 150,000 to 200,000 clones, around 81% of them seen only once. The sample consisted of PBMCs. V gene TRBV30 combines with J gene TRBJ1-5; D gene uncertain. The TCR originated in a man under 40 in good health and CMV-seronegative. The CDR3 DNA reads TGTGCCTGGAACGGAGGGTTAGGTCAGCCCCAGCATTTT. It translates to CAWNGGLGQPQHF. Using reference TRBV30 and TRBJ1-5 for the parts outside the CDR3, the full variable domain is SQTIHQWPATLVQPVGSPLSLECTVEGTSNPNLYWYRQAAGRGLQLLFYSVGIGQISSEVPQNLSASRPQDRQFILSSKKLLLSDSGFYLCAWNGGLGQPQHFGDGTRLSIL.